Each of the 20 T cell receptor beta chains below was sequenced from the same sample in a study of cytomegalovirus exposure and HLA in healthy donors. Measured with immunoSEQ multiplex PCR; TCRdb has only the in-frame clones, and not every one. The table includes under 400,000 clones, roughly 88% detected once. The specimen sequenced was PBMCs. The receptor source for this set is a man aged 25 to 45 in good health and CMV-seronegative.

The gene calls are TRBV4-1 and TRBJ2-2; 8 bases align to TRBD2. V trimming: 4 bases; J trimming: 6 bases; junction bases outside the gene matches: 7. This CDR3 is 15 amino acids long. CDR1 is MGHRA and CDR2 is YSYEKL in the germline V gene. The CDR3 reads CASSREAGLAGELFF. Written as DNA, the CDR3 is TGCGCCAGCAGCCGAGAGGCGGGACTAGCCGGGGAGCTGTTTTTT.

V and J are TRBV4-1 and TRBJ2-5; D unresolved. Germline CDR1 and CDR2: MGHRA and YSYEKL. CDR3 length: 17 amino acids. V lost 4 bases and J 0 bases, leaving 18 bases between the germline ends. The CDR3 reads CASSLQGDSEHQETQYF. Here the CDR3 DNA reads TGCGCCAGCAGCCTCCAAGGTGACTCGGAACACCAAGAGACCCAGTACTTC.

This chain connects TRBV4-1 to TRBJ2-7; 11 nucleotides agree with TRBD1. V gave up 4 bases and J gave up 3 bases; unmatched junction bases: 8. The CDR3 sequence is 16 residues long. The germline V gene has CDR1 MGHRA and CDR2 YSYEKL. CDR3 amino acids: CASSPAGTGGIYEQYF. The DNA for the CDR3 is TGCGCCAGCAGCCCTGCCGGGACAGGGGGAATCTACGAGCAGTACTTC.

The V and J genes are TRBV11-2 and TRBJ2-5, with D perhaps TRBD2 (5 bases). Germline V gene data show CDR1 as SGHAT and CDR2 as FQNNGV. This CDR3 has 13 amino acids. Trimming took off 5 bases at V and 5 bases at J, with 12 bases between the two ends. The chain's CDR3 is CASSRGSVETQYF. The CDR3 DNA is TGTGCCAGCAGCCGAGGGAGCGTGGAGACCCAGTACTTC.

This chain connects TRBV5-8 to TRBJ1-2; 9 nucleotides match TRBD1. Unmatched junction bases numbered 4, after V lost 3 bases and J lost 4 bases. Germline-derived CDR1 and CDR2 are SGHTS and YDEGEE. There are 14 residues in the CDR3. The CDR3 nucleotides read TGTGCCAGCAGCTACGGACAGGGGCTCTATGGCTACACCTTC. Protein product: CASSYGQGLYGYTF.

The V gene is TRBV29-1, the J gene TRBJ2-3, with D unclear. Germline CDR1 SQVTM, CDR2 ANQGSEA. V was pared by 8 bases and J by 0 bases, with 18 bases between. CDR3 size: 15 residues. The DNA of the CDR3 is TGCAGCTTCGTCCGCACAGCCTCTAGCACAGATACGCAGTATTTT. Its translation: CSFVRTASSTDTQYF.

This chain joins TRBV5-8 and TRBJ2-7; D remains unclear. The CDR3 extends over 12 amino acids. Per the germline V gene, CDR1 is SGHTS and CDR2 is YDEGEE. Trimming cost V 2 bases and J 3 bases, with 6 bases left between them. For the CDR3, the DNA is TGTGCCAGCAGCTTTAACAACTACGAGCAGTACTTC. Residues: CASSFNNYEQYF. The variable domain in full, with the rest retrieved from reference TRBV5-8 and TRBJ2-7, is EAGVTQSPTHLIKTRGQQATLRCSPISGHTSVYWYQQALGLGLQFLLWYDEGEERNRGNFPPRFSGRQFPNYSSELNVNALELEDSALYLCASSFNNYEQYFGPGTRLTVT.

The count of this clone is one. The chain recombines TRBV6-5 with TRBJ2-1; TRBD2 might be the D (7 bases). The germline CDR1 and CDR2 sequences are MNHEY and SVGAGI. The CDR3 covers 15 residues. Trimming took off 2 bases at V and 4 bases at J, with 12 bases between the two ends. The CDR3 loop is CASSYGGGPYNEQFF. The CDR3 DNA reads TGTGCCAGCAGTTACGGGGGGGGCCCTTACAATGAGCAGTTCTTC.

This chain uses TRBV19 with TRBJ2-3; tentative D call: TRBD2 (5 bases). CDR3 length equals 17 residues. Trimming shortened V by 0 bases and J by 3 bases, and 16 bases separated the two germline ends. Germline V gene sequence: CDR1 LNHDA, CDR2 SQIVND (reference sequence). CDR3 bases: TGTGCCAGTAGTATAGATCCAGCGGCTGGCGCAACAGATACGCAGTATTTT. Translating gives CASSIDPAAGATDTQYF.

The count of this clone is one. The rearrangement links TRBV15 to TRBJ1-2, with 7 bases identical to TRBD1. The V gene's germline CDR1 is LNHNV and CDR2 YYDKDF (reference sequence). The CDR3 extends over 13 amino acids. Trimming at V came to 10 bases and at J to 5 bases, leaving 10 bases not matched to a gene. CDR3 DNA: TGTGCCAGTGGGACAGACTATTCATATGGCTACACCTTC. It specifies CASGTDYSYGYTF.

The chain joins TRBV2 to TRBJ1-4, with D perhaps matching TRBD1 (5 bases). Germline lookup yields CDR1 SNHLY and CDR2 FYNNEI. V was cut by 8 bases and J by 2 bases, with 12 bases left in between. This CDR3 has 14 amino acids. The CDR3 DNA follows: TGTGCCAGCCGTTTAAGACAGACTAATGAAAAACTGTTTTTT. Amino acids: CASRLRQTNEKLFF.

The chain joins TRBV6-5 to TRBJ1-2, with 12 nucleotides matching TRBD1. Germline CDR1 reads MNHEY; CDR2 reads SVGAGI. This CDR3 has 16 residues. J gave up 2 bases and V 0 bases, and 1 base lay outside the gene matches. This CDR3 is CASSYSGQGANYGYTF. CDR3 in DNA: TGTGCCAGCAGTTACTCGGGACAGGGGGCCAACTATGGCTACACCTTC.

CDR3 DNA: TGTGCCAGCAGCTTGGCCAGGCAGCCTAAAGAGACCCAGTACTTC. This translates into CASSLARQPKETQYF. The V gene is TRBV5-6, the J gene TRBJ2-5; D unclear. Trimming cost V 0 bases and J 3 bases, with 12 bases left between them. The germline gives CDR1 SGHDT, CDR2 YYEEEE. There are 15 residues in the CDR3. The full variable domain, its missing parts supplied by reference TRBV5-6 and TRBJ2-5, is DAGVTQSPTHLIKTRGQQVTLRCSPKSGHDTVSWYQQALGQGPQFIFQYYEEEERQRGNFPDRFSGHQFPNYSSELNVNALLLGDSALYLCASSLARQPKETQYFGPGTRLLVL.

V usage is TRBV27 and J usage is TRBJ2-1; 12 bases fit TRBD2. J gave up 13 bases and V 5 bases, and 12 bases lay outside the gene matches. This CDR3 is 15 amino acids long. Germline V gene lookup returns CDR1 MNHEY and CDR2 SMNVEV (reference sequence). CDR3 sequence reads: CASSPRTSGALFQFF. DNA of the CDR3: TGTGCCAGCAGTCCCCGGACTAGCGGGGCCTTATTTCAGTTCTTC.

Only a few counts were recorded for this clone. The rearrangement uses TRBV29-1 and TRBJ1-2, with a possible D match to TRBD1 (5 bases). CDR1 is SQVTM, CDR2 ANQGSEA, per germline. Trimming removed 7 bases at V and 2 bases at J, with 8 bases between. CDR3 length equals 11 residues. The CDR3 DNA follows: TGCAGCGGCAGGGTCAACTATGGCTACACCTTC. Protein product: CSGRVNYGYTF.

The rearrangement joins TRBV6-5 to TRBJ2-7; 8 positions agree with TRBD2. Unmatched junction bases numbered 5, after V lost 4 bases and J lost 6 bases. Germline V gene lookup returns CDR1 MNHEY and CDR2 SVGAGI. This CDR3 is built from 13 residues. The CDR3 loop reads CASSFRGGTEQYF. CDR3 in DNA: TGTGCCAGCAGTTTCCGGGGGGGTACCGAGCAGTACTTC.

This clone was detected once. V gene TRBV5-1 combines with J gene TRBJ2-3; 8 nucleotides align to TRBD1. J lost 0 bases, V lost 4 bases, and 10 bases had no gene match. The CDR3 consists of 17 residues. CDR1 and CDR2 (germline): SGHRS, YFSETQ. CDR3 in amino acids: CASSPLGRTGSTDTQYF. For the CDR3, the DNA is TGCGCCAGCAGCCCCCTCGGGCGGACAGGGAGCACAGATACGCAGTATTTT.

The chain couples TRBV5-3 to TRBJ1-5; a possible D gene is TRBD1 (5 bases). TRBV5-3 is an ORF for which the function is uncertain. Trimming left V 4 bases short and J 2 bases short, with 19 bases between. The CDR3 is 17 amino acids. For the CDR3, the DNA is TGTGCCAGAAGCACCGCGGGGGATTTTTTGGGCAATCAGCCCCAGCATTTT. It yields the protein CARSTAGDFLGNQPQHF.

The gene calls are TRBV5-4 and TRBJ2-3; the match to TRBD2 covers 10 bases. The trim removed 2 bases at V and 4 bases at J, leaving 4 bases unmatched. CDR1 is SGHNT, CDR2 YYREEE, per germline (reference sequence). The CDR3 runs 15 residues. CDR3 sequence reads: CASSLERGGADTQYF. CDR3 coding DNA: TGTGCCAGCAGCTTAGAGCGGGGGGGCGCAGATACGCAGTATTTT.

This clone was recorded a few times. This CDR3 is CASSPSGTGVYGYTF. The CDR3 DNA is TGTGCCAGCAGCCCGAGTGGGACAGGGGTTTATGGCTACACCTTC. The chain recombines TRBV7-2 with TRBJ1-2; TRBD1 agrees at 10 bases. The J segment lost 5 bases and the V segment lost 5 bases, leaving 8 bases of the junction unmatched. Germline-derived CDR1 and CDR2 are SGHTA and FQGNSA. The CDR3 covers 15 residues.